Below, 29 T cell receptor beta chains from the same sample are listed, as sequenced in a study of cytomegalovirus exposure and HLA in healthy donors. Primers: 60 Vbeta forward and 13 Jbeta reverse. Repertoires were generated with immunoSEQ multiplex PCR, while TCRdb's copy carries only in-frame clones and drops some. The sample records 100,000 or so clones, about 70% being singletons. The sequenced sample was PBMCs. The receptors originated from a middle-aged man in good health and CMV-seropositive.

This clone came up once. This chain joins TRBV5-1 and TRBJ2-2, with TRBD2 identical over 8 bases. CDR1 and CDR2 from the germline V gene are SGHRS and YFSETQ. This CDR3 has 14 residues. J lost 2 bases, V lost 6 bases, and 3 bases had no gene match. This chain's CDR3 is CASKLADNTGELFF. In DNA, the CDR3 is TGCGCCAGCAAACTAGCGGATAACACCGGGGAGCTGTTTTTT. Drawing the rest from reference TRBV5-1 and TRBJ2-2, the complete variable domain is KAGVTQTPRYLIKTRGQQVTLSCSPISGHRSVSWYQQTPGQGLQFLFEYFSETQRNKGNFPGRFSGRQFSNSRSEMNVSTLELGDSALYLCASKLADNTGELFFGEGSRLTVL.

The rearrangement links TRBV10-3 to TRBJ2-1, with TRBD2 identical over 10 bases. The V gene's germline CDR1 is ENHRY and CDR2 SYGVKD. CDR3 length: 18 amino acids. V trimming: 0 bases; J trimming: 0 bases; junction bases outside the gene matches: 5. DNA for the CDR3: TGTGCCATCAGTGAGTCGGTGGCTAGCGGGAGCTCCTACAATGAGCAGTTCTTC. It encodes CAISESVASGSSYNEQFF.

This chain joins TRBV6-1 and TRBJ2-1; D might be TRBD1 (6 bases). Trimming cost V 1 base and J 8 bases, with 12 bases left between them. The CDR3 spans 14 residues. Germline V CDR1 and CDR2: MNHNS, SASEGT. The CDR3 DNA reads TGTGCCAGCAGTGAAGAGAGGGGGTGGGATGAGCAGTTCTTC. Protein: CASSEERGWDEQFF.

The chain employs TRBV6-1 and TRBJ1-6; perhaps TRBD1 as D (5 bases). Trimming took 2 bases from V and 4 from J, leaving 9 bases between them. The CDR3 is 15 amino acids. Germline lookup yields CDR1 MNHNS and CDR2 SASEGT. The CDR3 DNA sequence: TGTGCCAGCAGTGAACTCAGGGCGTATAATTCACCCCTCCACTTT. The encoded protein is CASSELRAYNSPLHF.

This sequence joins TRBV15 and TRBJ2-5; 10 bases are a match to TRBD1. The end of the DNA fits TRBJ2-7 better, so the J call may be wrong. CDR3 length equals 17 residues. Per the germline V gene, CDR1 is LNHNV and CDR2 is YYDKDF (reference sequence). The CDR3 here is CATSGWDRGPHSYEQYF. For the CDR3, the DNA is TGTGCCACCAGCGGATGGGACAGGGGTCCCCACTCCTACGAGCAGTACTTC.

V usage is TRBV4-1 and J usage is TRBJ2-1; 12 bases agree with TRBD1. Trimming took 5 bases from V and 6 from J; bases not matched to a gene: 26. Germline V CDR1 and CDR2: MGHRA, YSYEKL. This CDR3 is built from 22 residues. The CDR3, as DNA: TGCGCCAGCAGCTTCGTCATCTACCGGGACAGGGGGCATTTGTCTCGTTTCAATGAGCAGTTCTTC. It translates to CASSFVIYRDRGHLSRFNEQFF.

CDR3 coding DNA: TGTGCCAGCAGCCCTTGGACAGGGCCCGTTCAAGAGACCCAGTACTTC. It is translated as CASSPWTGPVQETQYF. The chain is built from TRBV7-9 and TRBJ2-5, with 8 bases identical to TRBD1. The CDR3 contains 16 residues. J lost 2 bases, V lost 5 bases, and 10 bases had no gene match. Germline V CDR1 and CDR2: SEHNR, FQNEAQ (reference sequence).

The CDR3 protein is CATSRYTGSGNTIYF. The CDR3 DNA sequence: TGTGCCACCAGCAGATATACAGGTTCTGGAAACACCATATATTTT. J is TRBJ1-3 and V is TRBV15; D possibly corresponds to TRBD1 (5 bases). Trimming cost V 2 bases and J 1 base, with 9 bases left between them. Germline CDR1 LNHNV, CDR2 YYDKDF (reference sequence). CDR3 length: 15 amino acids.

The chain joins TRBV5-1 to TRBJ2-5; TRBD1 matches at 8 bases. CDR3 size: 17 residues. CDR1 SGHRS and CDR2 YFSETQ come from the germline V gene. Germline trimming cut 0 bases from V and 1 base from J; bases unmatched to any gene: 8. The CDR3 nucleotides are TGCGCCAGCAGCTTGGATAGAGCAGGGGGCATCCAAGAGACCCAGTACTTC. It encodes CASSLDRAGGIQETQYF.

DNA of the CDR3: TGTGCCAGTAGTGGGGCAACGGCCCCTGGAAACACCATATATTTT. It codes for CASSGATAPGNTIYF. The chain couples TRBV19 to TRBJ1-3, with a tentative D call TRBD1 (5 bases). V gave up 5 bases and J gave up 2 bases, with 13 bases separating them. Germline-derived CDR1 and CDR2 are LNHDA and SQIVND (reference sequence). The CDR3 loop spans 15 amino acids.

The CDR3 loop is CASRGTGNTGELFF. CDR3 DNA sequence: TGTGCCAGCAGGGGGACAGGGAACACCGGGGAGCTGTTTTTT. The V call is TRBV6-4, the J call TRBJ2-2; 8 bases align to TRBD1. After removal of 6 bases from V and 1 base from J, the junction contained 1 base not matched to a gene. This CDR3 is 14 amino acids long. Germline V gene data show CDR1 as MRHNA and CDR2 as SNTAGT.

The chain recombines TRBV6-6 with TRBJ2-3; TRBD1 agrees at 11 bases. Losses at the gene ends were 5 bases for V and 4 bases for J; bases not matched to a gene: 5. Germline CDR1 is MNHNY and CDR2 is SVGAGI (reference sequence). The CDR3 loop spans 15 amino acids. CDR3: CASSQGGQGADTQYF. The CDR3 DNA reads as TGTGCCAGCAGTCAAGGGGGACAGGGGGCAGATACGCAGTATTTT.

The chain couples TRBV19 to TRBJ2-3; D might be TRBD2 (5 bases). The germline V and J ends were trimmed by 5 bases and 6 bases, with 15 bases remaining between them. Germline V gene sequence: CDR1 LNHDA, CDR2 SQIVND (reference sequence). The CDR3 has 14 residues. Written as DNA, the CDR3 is TGTGCCAGTAGTTCTTGGACTGCCCGGGATACGCAGTATTTT. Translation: CASSSWTARDTQYF.

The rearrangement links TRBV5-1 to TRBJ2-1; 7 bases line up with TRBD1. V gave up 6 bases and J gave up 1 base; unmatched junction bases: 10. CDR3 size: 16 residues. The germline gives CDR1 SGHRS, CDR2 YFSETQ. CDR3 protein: CASTPMGQSSYNEQFF. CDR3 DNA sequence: TGCGCCAGCACCCCAATGGGACAGTCGTCCTACAATGAGCAGTTCTTC.

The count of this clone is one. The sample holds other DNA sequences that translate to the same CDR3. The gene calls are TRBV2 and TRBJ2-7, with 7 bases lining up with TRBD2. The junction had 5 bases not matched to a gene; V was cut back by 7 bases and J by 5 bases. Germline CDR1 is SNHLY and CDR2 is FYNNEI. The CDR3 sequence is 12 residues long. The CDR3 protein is CASMGGNNEQYF. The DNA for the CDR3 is TGTGCCAGCATGGGAGGGAACAACGAGCAGTACTTC.

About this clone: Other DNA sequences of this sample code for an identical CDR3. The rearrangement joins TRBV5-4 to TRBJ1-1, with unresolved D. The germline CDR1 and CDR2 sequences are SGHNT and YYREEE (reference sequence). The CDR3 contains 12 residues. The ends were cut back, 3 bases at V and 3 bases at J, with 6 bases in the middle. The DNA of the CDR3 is TGTGCCAGCAGCTCCCGAGACACTGAAGCTTTCTTT. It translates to CASSSRDTEAFF.

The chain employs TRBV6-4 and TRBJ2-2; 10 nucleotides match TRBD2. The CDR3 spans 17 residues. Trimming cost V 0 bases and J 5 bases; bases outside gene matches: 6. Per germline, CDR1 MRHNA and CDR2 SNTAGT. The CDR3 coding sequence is TGTGCCAGCAGTGACTCGGGGCTAGCGGGAGCGACCGGGGAGCTGTTTTTT. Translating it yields CASSDSGLAGATGELFF.

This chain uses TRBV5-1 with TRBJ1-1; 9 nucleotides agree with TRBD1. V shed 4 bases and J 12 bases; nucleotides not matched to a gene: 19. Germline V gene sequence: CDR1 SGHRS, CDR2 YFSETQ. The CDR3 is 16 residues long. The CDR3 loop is CASSLSRGQGYFGSFF. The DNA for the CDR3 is TGCGCCAGCAGCCTATCTCGGGGACAGGGTTACTTTGGGTCTTTCTTT.

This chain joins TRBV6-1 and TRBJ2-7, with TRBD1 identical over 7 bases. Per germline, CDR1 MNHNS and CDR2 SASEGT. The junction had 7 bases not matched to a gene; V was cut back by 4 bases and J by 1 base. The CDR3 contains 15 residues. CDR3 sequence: CASSARDSFSYEQYF. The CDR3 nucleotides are TGTGCCAGCAGTGCCAGGGACAGCTTTTCCTACGAGCAGTACTTC.

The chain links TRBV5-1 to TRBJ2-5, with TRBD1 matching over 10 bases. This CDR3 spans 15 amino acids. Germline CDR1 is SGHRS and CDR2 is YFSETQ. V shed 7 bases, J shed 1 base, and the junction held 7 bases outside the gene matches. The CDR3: CASVGTGATQETQYF. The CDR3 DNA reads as TGCGCCAGCGTTGGGACAGGGGCCACCCAAGAGACCCAGTACTTC.

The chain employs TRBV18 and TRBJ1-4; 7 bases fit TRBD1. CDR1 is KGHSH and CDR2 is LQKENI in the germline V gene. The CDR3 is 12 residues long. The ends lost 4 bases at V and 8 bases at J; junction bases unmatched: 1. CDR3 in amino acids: CASSRDSEKLFF. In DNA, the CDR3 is TGTGCCAGCTCACGGGACAGCGAAAAACTGTTTTTT.

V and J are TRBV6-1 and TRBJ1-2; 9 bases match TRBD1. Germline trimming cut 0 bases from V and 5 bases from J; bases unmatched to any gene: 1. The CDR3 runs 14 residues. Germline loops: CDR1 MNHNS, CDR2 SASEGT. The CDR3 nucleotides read TGTGCCAGCAGTGAAGCCGGGACAGGGTATGGCTACACCTTC. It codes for CASSEAGTGYGYTF.

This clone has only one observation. This chain's CDR3 is CASSYRTSYGYTF. The DNA of the CDR3 is TGTGCCAGTAGTTATCGGACATCCTATGGCTACACCTTC. This rearrangement joins TRBV19 to TRBJ1-2; tentatively, D is TRBD1 (5 bases). The germline V gene encodes CDR1 LNHDA and CDR2 SQIVND (reference sequence). CDR3 length equals 13 residues. With 5 bases removed from V and 4 bases from J, the gap between germline ends came to 11 bases.

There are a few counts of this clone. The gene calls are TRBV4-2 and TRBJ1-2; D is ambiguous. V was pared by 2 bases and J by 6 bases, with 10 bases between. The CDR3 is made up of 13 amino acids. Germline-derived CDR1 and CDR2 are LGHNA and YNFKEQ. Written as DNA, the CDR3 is TGTGCCAGCAGCCAAATTCAACCTAATGGCTACACCTTC. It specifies CASSQIQPNGYTF.

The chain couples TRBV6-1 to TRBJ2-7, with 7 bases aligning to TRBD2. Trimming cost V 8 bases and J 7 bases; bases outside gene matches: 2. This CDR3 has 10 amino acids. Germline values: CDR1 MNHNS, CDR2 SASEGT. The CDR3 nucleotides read TGTGCCAGCTTAGCGGGTGAGCAGTACTTC. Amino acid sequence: CASLAGEQYF.

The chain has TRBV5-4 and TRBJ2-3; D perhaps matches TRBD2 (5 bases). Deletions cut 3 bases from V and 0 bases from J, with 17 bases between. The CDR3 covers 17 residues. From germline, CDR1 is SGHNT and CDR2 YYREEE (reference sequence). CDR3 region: CASSSSQAGPSTDTQYF. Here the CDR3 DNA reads TGTGCCAGCAGCTCCTCCCAGGCGGGCCCTAGCACAGATACGCAGTATTTT.

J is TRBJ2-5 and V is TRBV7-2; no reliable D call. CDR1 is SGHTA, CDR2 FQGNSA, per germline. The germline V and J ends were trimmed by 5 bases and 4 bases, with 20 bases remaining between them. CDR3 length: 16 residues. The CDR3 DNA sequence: TGTGCCAGCAGCAAGAGTAGTTCGGCTAGTTCAGAGACCCAGTACTTC. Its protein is CASSKSSSASSETQYF.

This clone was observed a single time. The CDR3 here is CASSLAGGIYEQYF. DNA of the CDR3: TGTGCCAGCAGCTTGGCCGGGGGGATCTACGAGCAGTACTTC. The gene calls are TRBV5-5 and TRBJ2-7; 7 nucleotides agree with TRBD2. Germline CDR1 SGHKS, CDR2 YYEKEE (reference sequence). This CDR3 is built from 14 residues. V lost 0 bases to trimming and J lost 3 bases; unmatched junction nucleotides: 3.

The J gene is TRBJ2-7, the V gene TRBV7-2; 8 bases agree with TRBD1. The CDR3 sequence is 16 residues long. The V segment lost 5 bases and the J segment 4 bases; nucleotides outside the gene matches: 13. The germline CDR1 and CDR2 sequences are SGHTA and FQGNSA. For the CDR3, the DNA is TGTGCCAGCAGCCTAGGGGGACAGGCAAAGCCTTACGAGCAGTACTTC. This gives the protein CASSLGGQAKPYEQYF.